This T cell receptor beta chain was captured by sequencing in a study of blood T cells in healthy people across ages. Study overall: Capture via template switching afforded approximately one barcoded beta molecule per two T cells.

Study observations and caveats: CMV status of donors was not determined, possibly confounding expanded clonotype changes. Donors of long life had a larger count of naive CD4+ cells and greater diversity than aged donors.

The CDR3 contains 13 residues. V gave up 1 base and J gave up 2 bases, with 8 bases separating them. Germline lookup yields CDR1 SQVTM and CDR2 ANQGSEA. On this clonotype: Its target is not known.

With a J-beta primer mix and a sample-barcoded 5' primer, a second PCR ran about 7 to 11 cycles. TCRdb ran MiXCR on the 5' RACE reads and lists one entry per CDR3 protein. In the table there are 540,000 or so distinct CDR3 sequences, 25% to 30% of which are singletons. Isolated PBMCs totaled at least 6.5 million in each sample. The sample was blood. The origin of this receptor is a woman in her 70s in good health. The rearrangement links TRBV29-1 to TRBJ2-5; D is undetermined. The CDR3 here is CSVEAQAQETQYF. CDR3 DNA: TGCAGCGTTGAAGCCCAAGCACAAGAGACCCAGTACTTC. Full variable domain (outside the CDR3, taken from reference TRBV29-1 and TRBJ2-5): SAVISQKPSRDICQRGTSLTIQCQVDSQVTMMFWYRQQPGQSLTLIATANQGSEATYESGFVIDKFPISRPNLTFSTLTVSNMSPEDSSIYLCSVEAQAQETQYFGPGTRLLVL.